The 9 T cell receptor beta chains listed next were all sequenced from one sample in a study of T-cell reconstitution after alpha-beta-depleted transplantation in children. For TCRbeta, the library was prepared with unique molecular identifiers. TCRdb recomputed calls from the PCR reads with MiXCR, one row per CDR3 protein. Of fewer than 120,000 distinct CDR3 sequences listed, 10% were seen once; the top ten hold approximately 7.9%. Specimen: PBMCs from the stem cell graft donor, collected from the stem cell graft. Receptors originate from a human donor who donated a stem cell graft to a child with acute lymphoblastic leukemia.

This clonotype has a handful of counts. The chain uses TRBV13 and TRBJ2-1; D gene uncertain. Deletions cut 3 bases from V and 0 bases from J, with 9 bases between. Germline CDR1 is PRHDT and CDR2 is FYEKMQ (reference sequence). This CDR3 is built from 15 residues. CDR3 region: CASSLVPSSYNEQFF. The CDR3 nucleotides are TGTGCCAGCAGCTTGGTGCCTAGCTCCTACAATGAGCAGTTCTTC. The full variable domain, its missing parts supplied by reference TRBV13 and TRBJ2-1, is AAGVIQSPRHLIKEKRETATLKCYPIPRHDTVYWYQQGPGQDPQFLISFYEKMQSDKGSIPDRFSAQQFSDYHSELNMSSLELGDSALYFCASSLVPSSYNEQFFGPGTRLTVL.

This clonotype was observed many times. The DNA for the CDR3 is TGTGCCAGCAGTTACAACACCGGGACCTATGGCTACACCTTC. Translation gives CASSYNTGTYGYTF. The chain recombines TRBV6-2 or TRBV6-3 with TRBJ1-2; a possible D gene is TRBD1 (5 bases). The CDR3 spans 14 residues. Trimming took off 2 bases at V and 4 bases at J, with 11 bases between the two ends. Germline V gene lookup returns CDR1 MNHEY and CDR2 SVGEGT.

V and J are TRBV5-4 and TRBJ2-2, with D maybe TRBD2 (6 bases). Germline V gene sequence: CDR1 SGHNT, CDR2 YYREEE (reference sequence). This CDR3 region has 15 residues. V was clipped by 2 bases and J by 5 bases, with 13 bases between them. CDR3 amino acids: CASSFGSLATGELFF. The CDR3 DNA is TGTGCCAGCAGCTTCGGGTCTCTAGCGACCGGGGAGCTGTTTTTT.

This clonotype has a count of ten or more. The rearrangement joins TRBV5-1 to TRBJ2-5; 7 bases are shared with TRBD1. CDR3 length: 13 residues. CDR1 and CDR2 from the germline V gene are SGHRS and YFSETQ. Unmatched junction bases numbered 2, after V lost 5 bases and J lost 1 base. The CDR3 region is CASRQGPQETQYF. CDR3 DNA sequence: TGCGCCAGCAGACAGGGGCCCCAAGAGACCCAGTACTTC.

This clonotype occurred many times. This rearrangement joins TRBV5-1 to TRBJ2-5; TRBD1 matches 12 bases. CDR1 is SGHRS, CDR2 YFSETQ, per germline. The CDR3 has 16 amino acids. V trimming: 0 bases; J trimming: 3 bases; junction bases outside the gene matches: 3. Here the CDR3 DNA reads TGCGCCAGCAGCTTGGGTGGGACAGGGGGCAAAGAGACCCAGTACTTC. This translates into CASSLGGTGGKETQYF.

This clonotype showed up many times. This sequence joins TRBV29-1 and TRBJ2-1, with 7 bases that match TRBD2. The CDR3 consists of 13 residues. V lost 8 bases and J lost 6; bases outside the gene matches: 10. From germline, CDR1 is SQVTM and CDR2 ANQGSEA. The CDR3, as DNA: TGCAGCTCATGGGGAGGGAGTCTCAATGAGCAGTTCTTC. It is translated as CSSWGGSLNEQFF.

The CDR3 nucleotides read TGCAGTGCTAGAAATGCGCACTCTGGCGTAAACACCATATATTTT. It encodes CSARNAHSGVNTIYF. V usage is TRBV20-1 and J usage is TRBJ1-3; no reliable D call. CDR1 DFQATT and CDR2 SNEGSKA come from the germline V gene (reference sequence). Deletions cut 2 bases from V and 6 bases from J, with 17 bases between. This CDR3 region has 15 residues.

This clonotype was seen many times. The CDR3, as DNA: TGTGCCAGCAACAGGGACGTCGATACGCAGTATTTT. Protein sequence: CASNRDVDTQYF. This sequence joins TRBV7-2 and TRBJ2-3; maybe TRBD1 (6 bases). V was clipped by 7 bases and J by 6 bases, with 11 bases between them. The CDR3 runs 12 residues. Germline loops: CDR1 SGHTA, CDR2 FQGNSA.

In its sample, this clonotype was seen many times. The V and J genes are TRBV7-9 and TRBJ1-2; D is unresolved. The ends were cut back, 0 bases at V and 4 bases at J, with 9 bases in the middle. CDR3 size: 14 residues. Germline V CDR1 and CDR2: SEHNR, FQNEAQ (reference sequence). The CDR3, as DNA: TGTGCCAGCAGCTTAGCGGCCAGACCCTATGGCTACACCTTC. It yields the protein CASSLAARPYGYTF.